These 23 T cell receptor beta chains were all obtained from the same sample, sequenced in a study of CD4 T cells in relation to SARS-CoV-2 and coronaviruses. Sequencing was performed with immunoSEQ multiplex PCR; in TCRdb, only in-frame clones are kept and a portion is missing. The table includes about 19,000 clones, roughly 80% detected once. Their antigen targets remain unknown. Before the COVID-19 pandemic, during about 2011-2019, CD4+ T cells were taken from unexposed donors. The cells were cultured for under twelve days before CD4+ T cells were isolated. The sample taken for sequencing was CD4+ T cells from PBMCs, cultured in vitro. The receptor source for this set is a human donor in good health.

This clone was detected once. The rearrangement uses TRBV7-2 and TRBJ2-3, with 16 positions matching TRBD2. This CDR3 region has 16 residues. V lost 6 bases to trimming and J lost 5 bases; unmatched junction nucleotides: 5. CDR1 is SGHTA, CDR2 FQGNSA, per germline. The CDR3 DNA sequence: TGTGCCAGCAGACCGGGACTAGCGGGAGGGTTAGATACGCAGTATTTT. Protein product: CASRPGLAGGLDTQYF.

The chain carries TRBV3-1 (or the pseudogene TRBV3-2) and TRBJ2-3; 9 bases agree with TRBD2. The germline CDR1 and CDR2 sequences are LGHDT and YNNKEL (reference sequence). After removal of 1 base from V and 6 bases from J, the junction contained 5 bases not matched to a gene. The CDR3 has 15 residues. CDR3 in amino acids: CASSQVAGGRDTQYF. The CDR3 DNA follows: TGTGCCAGCAGCCAAGTGGCGGGAGGGCGGGATACGCAGTATTTT.

In this sample, this clone turned up once. The chain uses TRBV11-3 and TRBJ2-6; D gene unclear. Trimming took 5 bases from V and 4 from J, leaving 9 bases between them. The CDR3 totals 14 residues. Germline V lookup: CDR1 SGHNT, CDR2 YENEEA. The DNA of the CDR3 is TGTGCCAGCAGCCCCACGGCCGGGGCCAACGTCCTGACTTTC. Amino acids: CASSPTAGANVLTF. Filled out from reference TRBV11-3 and TRBJ2-6, the complete variable domain reads EAGVVQSPRYKIIEKKQPVAFWCNPISGHNTLYWYLQNLGQGPELLIRYENEEAVDDSQLPKDRFSAERLKGVDSTLKIQPAELGDSAVYLCASSPTAGANVLTFGAGSRLTVL.

V is TRBV7-9 and J is TRBJ2-3; 9 bases are shared with TRBD1. Trimming took 5 bases from V and 4 from J; bases not matched to a gene: 10. CDR3 length equals 16 residues. From germline, CDR1 is SEHNR and CDR2 FQNEAQ (reference sequence). CDR3 nucleotide sequence: TGTGCCAGCAGCCGCCTCCGGGACAGGGACTCAGATACGCAGTATTTT. Translation: CASSRLRDRDSDTQYF.

This chain links TRBV27 with TRBJ1-2, with D uncertain. CDR3 length: 15 residues. The germline V gene has CDR1 MNHEY and CDR2 SMNVEV (reference sequence). V gave up 8 bases and J gave up 4 bases, with 20 bases separating them. CDR3 sequence: CASSTGGRASYGYTF. The CDR3 DNA follows: TGTGCCAGCTCCACGGGCGGGCGGGCCTCCTATGGCTACACCTTC.

This clone occurred a few times. The chain employs TRBV18 and TRBJ2-1; D not resolved. CDR1 is KGHSH and CDR2 is LQKENI in the germline V gene. With 1 base removed from V and 8 bases from J, the gap between germline ends came to 6 bases. The CDR3 has 12 amino acids. Here the CDR3 DNA reads TGTGCCAGCTCACCACGGGAAGATGAGCAGTTCTTC. This encodes CASSPREDEQFF. The full variable domain, completed using reference TRBV18 and TRBJ2-1, is NAGVMQNPRHLVRRRGQEARLRCSPMKGHSHVYWYRQLPEEGLKFMVYLQKENIIDESGMPKERFSAEFPKEGPSILRIQQVVRGDSAAYFCASSPREDEQFFGPGTRLTVL.

This clone is labeled medium-sized. The genes are TRBV10-3 and TRBJ2-1; 8 bases are shared with TRBD2. The CDR3 is 15 residues long. V was clipped by 8 bases and J by 0 bases; unmatched bases: 6. The germline V gene encodes CDR1 ENHRY and CDR2 SYGVKD. CDR3 nucleotide sequence: TGTGCCATCGCCTCGGGGGGGGCCTCCTACAATGAGCAGTTCTTC. The encoded protein is CAIASGGASYNEQFF.

The chain carries TRBV19 and TRBJ2-7; D gene ambiguous. Germline V gives CDR1 LNHDA, CDR2 SQIVND (reference sequence). Trimming removed 5 bases at V and 0 bases at J, with 11 bases between. CDR3 length: 14 residues. The CDR3 loop reads CASSLRLHSYEQYF. CDR3 DNA sequence: TGTGCCAGTAGTCTGCGACTTCACTCCTACGAGCAGTACTTC.

This clone has only a few counts. This CDR3 reads CASSAHRELNYGYTF. The CDR3 coding sequence is TGTGCCAGTAGTGCGCACAGGGAGCTTAACTATGGCTACACCTTC. V and J are TRBV19 and TRBJ1-2, with D maybe TRBD1 (6 bases). Between the trimmed V and J ends, which lost 5 bases and 1 base, there was a span of 14 bases. Germline V gene data show CDR1 as LNHDA and CDR2 as SQIVND (reference sequence). The CDR3 spans 15 residues.

This clone is medium-sized (0.01 to 0.1%) by share. The chain is built from TRBV5-1 and TRBJ2-2; 8 bases line up with TRBD2. CDR1 SGHRS and CDR2 YFSETQ come from the germline V gene. CDR3 length equals 13 residues. The junction had 0 bases not matched to a gene; V was cut back by 4 bases and J by 4 bases. Here the CDR3 DNA reads TGCGCCAGCAGCCGGGAGGGCACCGGGGAGCTGTTTTTT. Translating gives CASSREGTGELFF. Full variable domain (outside the CDR3, taken from reference TRBV5-1 and TRBJ2-2): KAGVTQTPRYLIKTRGQQVTLSCSPISGHRSVSWYQQTPGQGLQFLFEYFSETQRNKGNFPGRFSGRQFSNSRSEMNVSTLELGDSALYLCASSREGTGELFFGEGSRLTVL.

The genes are TRBV5-4 and TRBJ2-3; 8 bases agree with TRBD2. V shed 2 bases and J 1 base; nucleotides not matched to a gene: 3. Germline V lookup: CDR1 SGHNT, CDR2 YYREEE (reference sequence). The CDR3 has 15 amino acids. The DNA for the CDR3 is TGTGCCAGCAGCTTATGGCGGGAGGGCACAGATACGCAGTATTTT. Residues: CASSLWREGTDTQYF. Full variable domain (rest looked up from reference TRBV5-4 and TRBJ2-3): ETGVTQSPTHLIKTRGQQVTLRCSSQSGHNTVSWYQQALGQGPQFIFQYYREEENGRGNFPPRFSGLQFPNYSSELNVNALELDDSALYLCASSLWREGTDTQYFGPGTRLTVL.

The V call is TRBV18, the J call TRBJ1-1; TRBD1 matches at 9 bases. Germline V CDR1 and CDR2: KGHSH, LQKENI. The junction had 2 bases not matched to a gene; V was cut back by 3 bases and J by 0 bases. The length of the CDR3 is 15 residues. In DNA, the CDR3 is TGTGCCAGCTCACCCGACAGGGGGATGAACACTGAAGCTTTCTTT. Translating gives CASSPDRGMNTEAFF.

This clone was picked up a small number of times. The rearrangement links TRBV3-1 (or the pseudogene TRBV3-2) to TRBJ2-2; D gene ambiguous. Trimming cost V 1 base and J 3 bases, with 9 bases left between them. CDR3 size: 15 residues. From germline, CDR1 is LGHDT and CDR2 YNNKEL (reference sequence). CDR3 amino acids: CASSQGPADTGELFF. CDR3 DNA sequence: TGTGCCAGCAGCCAAGGGCCGGCGGACACCGGGGAGCTGTTTTTT.

The chain links TRBV6-1 to TRBJ2-7; a possible D gene is TRBD2 (6 bases). The germline V gene has CDR1 MNHNS and CDR2 SASEGT. Trimming left V 2 bases short and J 0 bases short, with 11 bases between. The length of the CDR3 is 15 residues. CDR3 coding DNA: TGTGCCAGCAGTGAATGGAGTAGCGGCTCCTACGAGCAGTACTTC. Encoded protein: CASSEWSSGSYEQYF.

This chain links TRBV19 with TRBJ2-3; possibly TRBD2 for D (5 bases). This CDR3 is 15 amino acids long. V lost 9 bases to trimming and J lost 0 bases, with 16 bases between them. From germline, CDR1 is LNHDA and CDR2 SQIVND (reference sequence). The CDR3 region is CASRRTVGSTDTQYF. CDR3 bases: TGTGCCAGCCGGCGGACTGTCGGGAGCACAGATACGCAGTATTTT.

The rearrangement links TRBV3-1 (or the pseudogene TRBV3-2) to TRBJ1-5; tentative D call: TRBD1 (5 bases). Germline CDR1 is LGHDT and CDR2 is YNNKEL (reference sequence). This CDR3 has 16 residues. Trimming stripped 3 bases from V and 4 bases from J, with 16 bases between. CDR3 DNA sequence: TGTGCCAGCAGCCATTCGCTCGGCGGGGGTAATCAGCCCCAGCATTTT. It specifies CASSHSLGGGNQPQHF.

J is TRBJ2-6 and V is TRBV10-2, with D possibly matching TRBD1 (5 bases). The V gene's germline CDR1 is WSHSY and CDR2 SAAADI. Deletions cut 8 bases from V and 0 bases from J, with 23 bases between. The CDR3 runs to 19 residues. CDR3 amino acids: CASGETGREGVSGANVLTF. The CDR3 nucleotides are TGCGCCAGCGGGGAAACGGGCAGGGAAGGTGTCTCTGGGGCCAACGTCCTGACTTTC.

This clone came up a few times. This chain links TRBV19 with TRBJ2-2; no firm D call. Germline V gene lookup returns CDR1 LNHDA and CDR2 SQIVND (reference sequence). V lost 3 bases to trimming and J lost 7 bases, with 3 bases between them. This CDR3 is 11 amino acids long. CDR3 bases: TGTGCCAGTAGTATGGGCGGGGAGCTGTTTTTT. Translation: CASSMGGELFF.

This chain uses TRBV19 with TRBJ2-2; 7 bases align to TRBD1. This CDR3 is 14 amino acids long. Germline trimming cut 6 bases from V and 6 bases from J; bases unmatched to any gene: 7. Germline V CDR1 and CDR2: LNHDA, SQIVND (reference sequence). The CDR3 bases are TGTGCCAGTAGGAATTCAGGGGGATCCGGGGAGCTGTTTTTT. Translated: CASRNSGGSGELFF.

The chain recombines TRBV6-5 with TRBJ2-3, with D perhaps TRBD2 (6 bases). Germline CDR1 and CDR2: MNHEY and SVGAGI. With 0 bases removed from V and 5 bases from J, the gap between germline ends came to 9 bases. The CDR3 has 14 amino acids. CDR3: CASSYSLALDTQYF. The CDR3, as DNA: TGTGCCAGCAGTTACTCTCTAGCGCTAGATACGCAGTATTTT.

The J gene is TRBJ2-6, the V gene TRBV4-2; D not resolved. Trimming shortened V by 4 bases and J by 1 base, and 11 bases separated the two germline ends. CDR1 and CDR2 from the germline V gene are LGHNA and YNFKEQ. This CDR3 has 16 amino acids. CDR3 DNA: TGTGCCAGCAGCCCACCGGGCAATTCTGGGGCCAACGTCCTGACTTTC. Its protein product is CASSPPGNSGANVLTF.

This chain links TRBV6-5 with TRBJ2-3; D is possibly TRBD1 or TRBD2 (6 bases each). Trimming pared 8 bases from V and 0 bases from J, leaving 15 bases between. Germline V lookup: CDR1 MNHEY, CDR2 SVGAGI. The CDR3 length is 15 residues. CDR3 in DNA: TGTGCCAGCTACTTTGGGGGGCTGAGCACAGATACGCAGTATTTT. Protein: CASYFGGLSTDTQYF.

The chain carries TRBV27 and TRBJ2-7; either TRBD1 or TRBD2 may supply D (5 bases each). The CDR3 loop spans 14 amino acids. Between the trimmed V and J ends, which lost 4 bases and 7 bases, there was a span of 17 bases. Germline V lookup: CDR1 MNHEY, CDR2 SMNVEV (reference sequence). The CDR3 DNA is TGTGCCAGCAGTTCCCCGGGACCCACCGCGGAGCAGTACTTC. Translation gives CASSSPGPTAEQYF.